This T cell receptor beta chain is from a study of T cells in Graves' hyperthyroidism and ophthalmopathy. Turning to the study itself: Peripheral blood was taken when the disease was first diagnosed, before any treatment began.

Clinical symptoms, serum thyroxine and TRAb, thyroid ultrasound and orbital computed tomography were used for the diagnoses. Researchers amplified the TCR beta CDR3 regions from RNA transcripts. When the TCR CDR3 underwent first-round RT-PCR, the HTBI primer set was used. A single record per CDR3 protein comes from TCRdb applying MiXCR to the multiplex PCR reads. The data contain about 600,000 distinct CDR3 sequences, approximately 14% of them singletons. With V trimmed by 8 bases and J by 4 bases, 4 bases remained unmatched. CDR1 is SGHTA and CDR2 is FQGTGA in the germline V gene. The CDR3 is made up of 13 amino acids. This clonotype was counted many times. Its antigen is not known. Study-level results: A 13 V-J model separated ophthalmopathy from stable hyperthyroidism. Most clonotypes that expanded in the thyroid above 0.001 also showed up in blood.

The genes are TRBV7-3 and TRBJ2-1; 8 nucleotides match TRBD2. Sequencing was carried out using blood. This TCR was sampled from a young woman with Graves' ophthalmopathy. In nucleotides, the CDR3 is TGTGCCAGCTCCCGGGGGGGTTACAATGAGCAGTTCTTC. Encoded protein: CASSRGGYNEQFF.